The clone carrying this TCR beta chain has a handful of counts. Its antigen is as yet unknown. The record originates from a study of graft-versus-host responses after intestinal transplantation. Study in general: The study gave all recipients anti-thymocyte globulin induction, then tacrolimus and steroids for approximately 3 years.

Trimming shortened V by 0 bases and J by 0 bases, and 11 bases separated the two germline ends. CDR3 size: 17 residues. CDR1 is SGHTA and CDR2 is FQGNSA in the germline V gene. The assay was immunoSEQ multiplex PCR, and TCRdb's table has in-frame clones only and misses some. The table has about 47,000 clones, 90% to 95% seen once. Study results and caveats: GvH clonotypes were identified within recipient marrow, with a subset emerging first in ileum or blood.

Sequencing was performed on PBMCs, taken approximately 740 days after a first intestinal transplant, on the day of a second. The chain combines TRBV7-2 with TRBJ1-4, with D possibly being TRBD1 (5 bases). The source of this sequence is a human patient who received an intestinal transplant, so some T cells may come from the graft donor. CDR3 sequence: CASSLAPQGATNEKLFF. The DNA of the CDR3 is TGTGCCAGCAGCTTAGCCCCGCAGGGCGCAACTAATGAAAAACTGTTTTTT.